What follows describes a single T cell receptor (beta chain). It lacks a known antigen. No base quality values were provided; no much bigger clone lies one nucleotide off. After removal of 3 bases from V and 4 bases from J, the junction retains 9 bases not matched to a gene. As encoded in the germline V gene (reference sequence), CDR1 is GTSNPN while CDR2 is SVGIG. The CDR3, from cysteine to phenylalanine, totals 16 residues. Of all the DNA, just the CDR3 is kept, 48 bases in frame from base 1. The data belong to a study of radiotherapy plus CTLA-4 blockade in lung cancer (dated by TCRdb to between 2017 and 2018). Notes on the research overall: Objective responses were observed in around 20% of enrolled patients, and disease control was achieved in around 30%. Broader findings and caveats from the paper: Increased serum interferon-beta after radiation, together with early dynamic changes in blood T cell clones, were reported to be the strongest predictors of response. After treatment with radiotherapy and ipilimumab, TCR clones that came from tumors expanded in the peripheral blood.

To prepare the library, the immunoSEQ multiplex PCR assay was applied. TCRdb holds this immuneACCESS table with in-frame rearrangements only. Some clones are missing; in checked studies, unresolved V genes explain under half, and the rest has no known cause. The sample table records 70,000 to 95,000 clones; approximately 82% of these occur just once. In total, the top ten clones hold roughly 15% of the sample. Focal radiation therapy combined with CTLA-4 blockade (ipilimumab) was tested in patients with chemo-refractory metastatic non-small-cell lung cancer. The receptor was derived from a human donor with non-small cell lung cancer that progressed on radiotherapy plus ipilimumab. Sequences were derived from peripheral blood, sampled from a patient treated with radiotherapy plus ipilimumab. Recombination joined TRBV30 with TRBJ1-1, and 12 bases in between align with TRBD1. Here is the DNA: TGTGCCTGGAGCACCCGGTGGGACAGGGGGCCCACTGAAGCTTTCTTT. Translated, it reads CAWSTRWDRGPTEAFF.